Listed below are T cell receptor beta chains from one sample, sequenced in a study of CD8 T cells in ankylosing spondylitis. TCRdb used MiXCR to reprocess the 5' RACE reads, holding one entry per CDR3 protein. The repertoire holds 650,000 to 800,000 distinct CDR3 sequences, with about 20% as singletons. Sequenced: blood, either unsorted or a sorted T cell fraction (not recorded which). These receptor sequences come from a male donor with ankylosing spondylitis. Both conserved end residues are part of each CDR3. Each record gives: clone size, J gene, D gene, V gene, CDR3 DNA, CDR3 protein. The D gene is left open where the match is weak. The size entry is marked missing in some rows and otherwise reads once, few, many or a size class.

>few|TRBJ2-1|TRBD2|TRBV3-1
TGTGCCAGCAGCCAGCTAGCGGGAGTCAGTGAGCAGTTCTTC
CASSQLAGVSEQFF
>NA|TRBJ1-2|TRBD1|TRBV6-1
TGTGCCAGCAGTGGAGACAGGGCCTATGGCTACACCTTC
CASSGDRAYGYTF
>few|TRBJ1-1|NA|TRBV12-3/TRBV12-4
TGTGCCAGCAGCACCGGGAAAAACACTGAAGCTTTCTTT
CASSTGKNTEAFF
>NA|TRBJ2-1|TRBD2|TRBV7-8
TGTGCCAGCAGCTTATGGTCTAGCGGGAGTTCCAATGAGCAGTTCTTC
CASSLWSSGSSNEQFF
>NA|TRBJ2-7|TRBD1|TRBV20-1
TGCAGTGCTACCTCGACAGGGGGTTGGGACGAGCAGTACTTC
CSATSTGGWDEQYF
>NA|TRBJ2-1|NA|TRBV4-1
TGCGCCAGCAGCCAAGTTGTTCCGAACAATGAGCAGTTCTTC
CASSQVVPNNEQFF
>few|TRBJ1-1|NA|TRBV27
TGTGCCAGCAGTCTCTTGGGGCACAGAAACACTGAAGCTTTCTTT
CASSLLGHRNTEAFF
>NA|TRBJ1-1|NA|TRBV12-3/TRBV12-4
TGTGCCAGCAGTTTAAGCCGGCAGAGCGACTATGAAGCTTTCTTT
CASSLSRQSDYEAFF
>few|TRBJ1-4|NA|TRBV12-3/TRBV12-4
TGTGCCAGCAGTTTGATCACTCTAGCAACTAATGAAAAACTGTTTTTT
CASSLITLATNEKLFF
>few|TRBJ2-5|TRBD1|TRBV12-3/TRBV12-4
TGTGCCAGCGGGACAGTTCAAGAGACCCAGTACTTC
CASGTVQETQYF
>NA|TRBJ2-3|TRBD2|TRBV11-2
TGTGCCAGCAGCTTACTCGCGAGCGGGAGGGCCACAGATACGCAGTATTTT
CASSLLASGRATDTQYF
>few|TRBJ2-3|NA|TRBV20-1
TGCAGTGCTAGAGATAACAGCCGGGATACGCAGTATTTT
CSARDNSRDTQYF
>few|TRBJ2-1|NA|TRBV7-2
TGTGCCAGCAGCTTAGTATACAGGGGGAGGGACAATGAGCAGTTCTTC
CASSLVYRGRDNEQFF
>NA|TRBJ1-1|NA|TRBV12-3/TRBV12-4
TGTGCCAGCAGTTTAGCGGTCCCGAACACCATGAACACTGAAGCTTTCTTT
CASSLAVPNTMNTEAFF
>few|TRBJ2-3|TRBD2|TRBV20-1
TGCAGTGCTAGGAAGTTGCGGGAGGATGTTTCTAGCACAGATACGCAGTATTTT
CSARKLREDVSSTDTQYF
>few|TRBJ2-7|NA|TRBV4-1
TGCGCCAGCAGCCAGATTGGGGGAGTCAACGAGCAGTACTTC
CASSQIGGVNEQYF